This entry lists 3 T cell receptor beta chains sequenced from one sample in a study of STAT5B mutations in CD4+ large granular lymphocyte leukemia. Clones were sequenced by immunoSEQ multiplex PCR, and TCRdb holds only the in-frame ones, with some missing. The data hold 30,000 to 40,000 clones, with about 91% observed a single time. Sequencing input: CD4+ T cells from blood buffy coats. These receptors were obtained from a human donor in good health.

This chain joins TRBV5-1 and TRBJ2-3; no definite D call. The CDR3 extends over 15 amino acids. Germline values: CDR1 SGHRS, CDR2 YFSETQ. The ends were cut back, 6 bases at V and 0 bases at J, with 14 bases in the middle. The CDR3 region is CASNYNRRSTDTQYF. CDR3 nucleotide sequence: TGCGCCAGCAACTATAACAGACGTAGCACAGATACGCAGTATTTT.

This chain joins TRBV7-2 and TRBJ2-7; TRBD2 matches at 12 bases. The CDR3 loop spans 14 amino acids. Germline trimming cut 5 bases from V and 11 bases from J; bases unmatched to any gene: 10. Germline CDR1 and CDR2: SGHTA and FQGNSA. Here the CDR3 reads CASSPTSGSRREYF. The DNA for the CDR3 is TGTGCCAGCAGCCCGACTAGCGGGAGCCGCCGGGAGTACTTC. Together with reference TRBV7-2 and TRBJ2-7, the CDR3 gives the full variable domain: GAGVSQSPSNKVTEKGKDVELRCDPISGHTALYWYRQSLGQGLEFLIYFQGNSAPDKSGLPSDRFSAERTGGSVSTLTIQRTQQEDSAVYLCASSPTSGSRREYFGPGTRLTVT.

This chain links TRBV10-3 with TRBJ2-1; D unresolved. This CDR3 region has 11 residues. V was shortened by 4 bases and J by 6 bases, with 4 bases between the two germline ends. Germline V gene data show CDR1 as ENHRY and CDR2 as SYGVKD. Here the CDR3 reads CAISAVNEQFF. CDR3 DNA sequence: TGTGCCATCAGTGCTGTCAATGAGCAGTTCTTC.